This T cell receptor (beta chain) was sequenced in a study of CD8+CD57+ T cells in acquired aplastic anemia. Overall study results and limits: Between the patient and control groups, CD8+ Simpson's diversity did not differ significantly. Common to patients and controls were approximately 30 CD8+ CDR3 sequences. Lower repertoire diversity than in total CD4+ and CD8+ pools was seen for CD8+CD57+ cells in patients.

The template used for profiling TCR beta VDJ and CDR3 was genomic DNA. TCRdb recomputed calls from the reads with MiXCR, one row per CDR3 protein. Of some 16,000 distinct CDR3 sequences listed, approximately 38% are singletons. CD8+CD57+ cell expansion had been shown by flow cytometry in patients chosen for sequencing. Patients were treatment-naive when blood was sampled. Beads enriched the CD8+CD57+ cells, and these gave a mean 1.6 ug DNA. The table lists this clonotype with many counts. What it binds is not known. Germline values: CDR1 ENHRY, CDR2 SYGVKD. V lost 2 bases, J lost 3 bases, and 7 bases stayed unmatched. The CDR3 covers 16 residues.

This clonotype originated in a human donor with aplastic anemia. The genes are TRBV10-3 and TRBJ2-7; 10 bases agree with TRBD1. Sequences were obtained from CD8+CD57+ T cells sorted from PBMCs. Stated subset: bead-enriched CD8+CD57+ effector memory T cells from SAA patients. In nucleotides, the CDR3 is TGTGCCATCAGTGAGATGTTGGGACAGGGGATCTACGAGCAGTACTTC. Protein: CAISEMLGQGIYEQYF.